These 7 T cell receptor beta chains came from one sample sequenced in a study of PD-1 blockade in classical Hodgkin lymphoma (dated by TCRdb to between 2020 and 2021). Receptors were amplified or captured by the immunoSEQ multiplex PCR assay. Held by TCRdb, this immuneACCESS table contains in-frame sequences only and omits some clones. Under half of the omission traces to an unresolved V gene where checked; the cause of the rest is unknown. The sample contains over 85,000 clones, less than 95% of them found a single time. The ten largest clones capture 2.9% of the sample. The time point label on this specimen signifies: cycle 4 day 1 (C4D1), after around six weeks of nivolumab. Every trial patient had relapsed following autologous stem cell transplantation, and prior brentuximab vedotin exposure was what differed among cohorts A, B and C. Sequences were derived from peripheral blood mononuclear cells (PBMCs), sampled before the fourth cycle of nivolumab. These receptors all come from a human donor with classical Hodgkin lymphoma.

This clone is a singleton in its sample. The chain joins TRBV7-2 to TRBJ2-7; D tentatively fits TRBD1 or TRBD2 (6 bases each). CDR3 size: 15 residues. Germline lookup yields CDR1 SGHTA and CDR2 FQGNSA. Between the trimmed V and J ends, which lost 4 bases and 5 bases, there was a span of 18 bases. The CDR3 protein is CASSSRSLGGHEQYF. The CDR3 nucleotides are TGTGCCAGCAGCTCGCGGTCACTAGGGGGGCACGAGCAGTACTTC.

The rearrangement joins TRBV14 to TRBJ2-3, with 9 bases identical to TRBD1. This CDR3 is built from 14 residues. V shed 2 bases and J 4 bases; nucleotides not matched to a gene: 1. CDR1 and CDR2 (germline): SGHDN, FVKESK. CDR3 protein: CASSQWTGADTQYF. In DNA form, the CDR3 reads TGTGCCAGCAGCCAATGGACAGGGGCAGATACGCAGTATTTT.

V and J are TRBV30 and TRBJ2-7, with 8 bases fitting TRBD2. Germline V gene sequence: CDR1 GTSNPN, CDR2 SVGIG (reference sequence). The V and J ends lost 2 bases and 2 bases, in that order; junction bases with no gene match: 2. The CDR3 has 13 residues. The CDR3 DNA reads TGTGCCTGGAGTACGGGGGGGACCTACGAGCAGTACTTC. Protein sequence: CAWSTGGTYEQYF.

The chain carries TRBV7-9 and TRBJ1-1; D not resolved. Germline V CDR1 and CDR2: SEHNR, FQNEAQ (reference sequence). The CDR3 runs 17 residues. Trimming stripped 4 bases from V and 0 bases from J, with 18 bases between. Written as DNA, the CDR3 is TGTGCCAGCAGCTCTCGCCCGTTAGGGCACATGAACACTGAAGCTTTCTTT. It codes for CASSSRPLGHMNTEAFF.

The V gene is TRBV30, the J gene TRBJ2-7, with D maybe TRBD1 (6 bases). The CDR3 totals 13 residues. Germline V gene data show CDR1 as GTSNPN and CDR2 as SVGIG (reference sequence). Trimming cost V 5 bases and J 2 bases, with 13 bases left between them. The CDR3 region has the DNA TGTGCCTGGGGCACAGGGTCCACCTACGAGCAGTACTTC. Its translation: CAWGTGSTYEQYF.

The chain links TRBV11-2 to TRBJ1-1; D gene unclear. The germline V and J ends were trimmed by 1 base and 2 bases, with 8 bases remaining between them. Germline values: CDR1 SGHAT, CDR2 FQNNGV. The CDR3 has 14 residues. CDR3 loop: CASSLVSLNTEAFF. CDR3 coding DNA: TGTGCCAGCAGCTTAGTATCTTTAAACACTGAAGCTTTCTTT.

The chain uses TRBV7-8 and TRBJ2-5, with D perhaps assigned TRBD1 or TRBD2 (7 bases each). V shed 5 bases and J shed 5 bases, with 21 bases lying between them. Germline V gene lookup returns CDR1 SGHVS and CDR2 FQNEAQ. The CDR3 covers 16 residues. This CDR3 is CASSLPGGGIGETQYF. CDR3 bases: TGTGCCAGCAGCCTCCCAGGGGGGGGGATCGGGGAGACCCAGTACTTC.